One sample yielded the 20 T cell receptor beta chains listed below, sequenced in a study of regulatory T cells in long-lasting Graves disease. Construction of the TCR beta libraries employed iRepertoire HTBI primers in conjunction with Arm-PCR of CDR3 regions. TCRdb independently ran MiXCR on the multiplex PCR reads; one entry per CDR3 protein. This table holds approximately 540,000 distinct CDR3 sequences, about 11% found once. Regarding time point: newly diagnosed GD, antithyroid drugs for less than 3 months. Scientists built the TCR library using RNA that was extracted from PBMCs. These same data were also listed under a study on T cells in Graves' hyperthyroidism and ophthalmopathy.

This specimen consisted of peripheral blood mononuclear cells (PBMCs), obtained at new diagnosis, from a patient treated with antithyroid drugs. These TCRs come from a woman aged 25 to 39 with Graves disease.

This clonotype was counted once. This clone may be a read error of a much larger clone one base away. V and J are TRBV11-3 and TRBJ1-1; D is perhaps TRBD1 (6 bases). Germline V lookup: CDR1 SGHNT, CDR2 YENEEA. CDR3 length: 14 amino acids. The CDR3 sequence: CASRKGGPSTEALF. DNA for the CDR3: TGTGCCAGCAGGAAAGGGGGGCCCTCCACTGAAGCTCTCTTT.

Many counts were recorded for this clonotype. The gene calls are TRBV15 and TRBJ1-5; TRBD1 is a possible D gene (6 bases). V was clipped by 2 bases and J by 2 bases, with 16 bases between them. The CDR3 sequence is 17 residues long. CDR1 and CDR2 from the germline V gene are LNHNV and YYDKDF (reference sequence). The CDR3 DNA reads TGTGCCACCAGCAGATACGCAGGGGCCAGGGGCAATCAGCCCCAGCATTTT. Its protein product is CATSRYAGARGNQPQHF.

This clonotype was counted at least ten times. The rearrangement joins TRBV12-3 or TRBV12-4 to TRBJ2-1, with 7 bases matching TRBD2. Unmatched junction bases numbered 7, after V lost 4 bases and J lost 10 bases. The CDR3 is 13 residues long. CDR3 DNA sequence: TGTGCCAGCAGTTCCGGGGGGACCACCGAGCAGTTCTTC. It specifies CASSSGGTTEQFF.

The gene calls are TRBV20-1 and TRBJ2-1, with D perhaps matching TRBD2 (6 bases). V was trimmed by 5 bases and J by 7 bases, leaving 12 bases between them. This CDR3 region has 12 residues. Germline V gene sequence: CDR1 DFQATT, CDR2 SNEGSKA (reference sequence). The DNA for the CDR3 is TGCAGTGCTCACCGAGGGAGGAATGAGCAGTTCTTC. This gives the protein CSAHRGRNEQFF.

In its sample, this clonotype was seen many times. This sequence joins TRBV12-3 or TRBV12-4 and TRBJ2-1; perhaps TRBD2 as D (6 bases). With 7 bases removed from V and 0 bases from J, the gap between germline ends came to 22 bases. This CDR3 spans 18 amino acids. CDR3 region: CASTPSQRASGSYNEQFF. In DNA form, the CDR3 reads TGTGCCAGCACCCCCTCCCAGCGGGCATCGGGCTCCTACAATGAGCAGTTCTTC.

This clonotype has just a few counts. The chain is built from TRBV4-3 and TRBJ2-1; no definite D call. The CDR3 is made up of 13 amino acids. Germline CDR1 is LGHNA and CDR2 is YSLEER. V was shortened by 1 base and J by 8 bases, with 9 bases between the two germline ends. The CDR3 protein is CASSQVFPDEQFF. For the CDR3, the DNA is TGCGCCAGCAGCCAAGTGTTTCCAGATGAGCAGTTCTTC.

Concerning this clonotype itself: This may be a read error, as it is one base from a much larger clone. The gene calls are TRBV9 and TRBJ1-1; tentative D call: TRBD1 (5 bases). CDR1 is SGDLS and CDR2 is YYNGEE in the germline V gene. The CDR3 contains 14 residues. The ends were cut back, 2 bases at V and 1 base at J, with 9 bases in the middle. DNA of the CDR3: TGTGCCAGCAGCGTGCGGGGGGGGAACACTGAAGCTTTCTTT. Amino acids: CASSVRGGNTEAFF.

V and J are TRBV6-5 and TRBJ1-1, with D unclear. V lost 4 bases to trimming and J lost 2 bases, with 11 bases between them. The germline V gene has CDR1 MNHEY and CDR2 SVGAGI. The CDR3 sequence is 14 residues long. CDR3 in amino acids: CASSSPRRNTEAFF. CDR3 nucleotides: TGTGCCAGCAGTTCGCCCAGGAGAAACACTGAAGCTTTCTTT.

In nucleotides, the CDR3 is TGTGCCACCAGTCGGGGTTGGGAGACCCAGTACTTC. Protein product: CATSRGWETQYF. The chain recombines TRBV24-1 with TRBJ2-5; D perhaps matches TRBD2 (5 bases). The CDR3 spans 12 residues. CDR1 and CDR2 (germline): KGHDR, SFDVKD. Deletions cut 6 bases from V and 5 bases from J, with 9 bases between.

There are many counts of this clonotype. V usage is TRBV20-1 and J usage is TRBJ2-7; D gene ambiguous. The CDR3 extends over 12 amino acids. Trimming took off 2 bases at V and 4 bases at J, with 9 bases between the two ends. CDR1 is DFQATT, CDR2 SNEGSKA, per germline (reference sequence). The CDR3 sequence: CSARLKGYEQYF. As DNA, the CDR3 is TGCAGTGCTAGACTTAAGGGTTACGAGCAGTACTTC.

In this sample, this clonotype turned up many times. The V call is TRBV7-9, the J call TRBJ2-3; D might be TRBD2 (6 bases). This CDR3 has 18 residues. Trimming pared 5 bases from V and 0 bases from J, leaving 21 bases between. In germline, CDR1 is SEHNR, CDR2 FQNEAQ (reference sequence). The CDR3 DNA reads as TGTGCCAGCAGCCAACCCTCTATGCGGGAAGCTAGCACAGATACGCAGTATTTT. This codes for CASSQPSMREASTDTQYF.

This clonotype turned up a few times. In nucleotides, the CDR3 is TGTGCCACCCCTGGGGTTAGCGGAAACATTCAGTACTTC. Protein sequence: CATPGVSGNIQYF. J is TRBJ2-4 and V is TRBV24-1; tentatively, D is TRBD2 (6 bases). The CDR3 consists of 13 residues. V was pared by 9 bases and J by 6 bases, with 14 bases between. The germline CDR1 and CDR2 sequences are KGHDR and SFDVKD.

This clonotype showed up many times. V is TRBV12-3 or TRBV12-4 and J is TRBJ2-7; TRBD1 matches 8 bases. The CDR3 sequence is 13 residues long. V gave up 3 bases and J gave up 7 bases; unmatched junction bases: 5. In DNA, the CDR3 is TGTGCCAGCAGTTTCGGCAGGGGGCGGGAGCAGTACTTC. The encoded protein is CASSFGRGREQYF.

This clonotype was seen many times. V is TRBV11-2 and J is TRBJ2-7; D is ambiguous. Germline CDR1 and CDR2: SGHAT and FQNNGV. The CDR3 spans 14 residues. Trimming pared 5 bases from V and 2 bases from J, leaving 13 bases between. CDR3 region: CASSHSGVPYEQYF. The CDR3, as DNA: TGTGCCAGCAGCCATAGTGGGGTTCCCTACGAGCAGTACTTC.

At least ten counts were recorded for this clonotype. This chain joins TRBV6-5 and TRBJ1-1, with D perhaps matching TRBD1 (5 bases). The CDR3 has 16 amino acids. Germline values: CDR1 MNHEY, CDR2 SVGAGI. V gave up 4 bases and J gave up 7 bases, with 22 bases separating them. CDR3 DNA sequence: TGTGCCAGCAGTTCTTTCTACCAGGGAGGAAGAAATGAAGCTTTCTTT. This encodes CASSSFYQGGRNEAFF.

The V call is TRBV6-1, the J call TRBJ2-2; 9 positions agree with TRBD1. Losses at the gene ends were 2 bases for V and 3 bases for J; bases not matched to a gene: 4. Germline CDR1 reads MNHNS; CDR2 reads SASEGT. CDR3 size: 16 residues. The CDR3 DNA reads as TGTGCCAGCAGTGAAACTAGACAGGGGGACACCGGGGAGCTGTTTTTT. The encoded protein is CASSETRQGDTGELFF.

This clonotype was counted many times. CDR3 in amino acids: CASSLGRNEQFF. The CDR3 nucleotides are TGTGCCAGCAGCTTAGGCCGGAATGAGCAGTTCTTC. The chain links TRBV11-2 to TRBJ2-1, with D hard to call. V dropped 1 base and J dropped 7 bases, with 5 bases sitting between them. CDR1 is SGHAT and CDR2 is FQNNGV in the germline V gene. This CDR3 contains 12 residues.

This clonotype was picked up many times. The genes are TRBV19 and TRBJ2-1; the D gene is possibly TRBD2 (6 bases). V gave up 3 bases and J gave up 9 bases, with 18 bases separating them. There are 15 residues in the CDR3. Germline lookup yields CDR1 LNHDA and CDR2 SQIVND (reference sequence). The DNA of the CDR3 is TGTGCCAGTAGTATCTCATACACGGGAGTAACTGAGCAGTTCTTC. Translating it yields CASSISYTGVTEQFF. Supplemented by reference TRBV19 and TRBJ2-1, the full variable domain reads DGGITQSPKYLFRKEGQNVTLSCEQNLNHDAMYWYRQDPGQGLRLIYYSQIVNDFQKGDIAEGYSVSREKKESFPLTVTSAQKNPTAFYLCASSISYTGVTEQFFGPGTRLTVL.

This clonotype was counted between two and nine times. The chain links TRBV18 to TRBJ2-5; D is uncertain. Germline V gives CDR1 KGHSH, CDR2 LQKENI. Trimming pared 0 bases from V and 5 bases from J, leaving 16 bases between. The CDR3 spans 16 residues. CDR3: CASSPPRPPQWETQYF. For the CDR3, the DNA is TGTGCCAGCTCACCACCGCGGCCACCCCAGTGGGAGACCCAGTACTTC.

In its sample, this clonotype was seen many times. The chain links TRBV6-2 or TRBV6-3 to TRBJ2-1, with D tentatively TRBD1 (6 bases). Deletions cut 6 bases from V and 8 bases from J, with 11 bases between. Germline CDR1 is MNHEY and CDR2 is SVGEGT. CDR3 length: 12 amino acids. CDR3 bases: TGTGCCAGCAGCCACAGGGACGATGAGCAGTTCTTC. This encodes CASSHRDDEQFF.